This is a list of T cell receptor beta chains from one sample in a study of T cell changes during pregnancy in multiple sclerosis. Clones were read by immunoSEQ multiplex PCR, and TCRdb kept only the in-frame ones, dropping some. The profile covers roughly 59,000 clones, with about 90% appearing a single time and approximately 1.5% taken by the ten largest. Source: peripheral blood, taken in the third trimester of pregnancy. These receptors all come from a female donor in good health, enrolled as a control in a pregnancy study. The CDR3 runs from the conserved cysteine through the conserved F or W. A D gene is named only where the DNA matches it firmly. Size tells how often a clone was seen (once, few, many) or the class of an expanded clone, and some rows leave it out.

TRBD1	TRBV5-1	.	TRBJ2-5	CASSRTGGLQETQYF	TGCGCCAGCAGCCGGACAGGGGGACTCCAAGAGACCCAGTACTTC
TRBD1	TRBV9	.	TRBJ1-1	CASSQEVMTGANTEAFF	TGTGCCAGCAGCCAAGAGGTGATGACAGGGGCGAACACTGAAGCTTTCTTT
.	TRBV5-8	.	TRBJ2-5	CASRAWETQYF	TGTGCCAGCAGGGCCTGGGAGACCCAGTACTTC
.	TRBV4-2	.	TRBJ2-3	CASSHRTDTQYF	TGTGCCAGCAGCCACAGGACAGATACGCAGTATTTT
.	TRBV6-1	.	TRBJ1-2	CASKMPRAWPGYTF	TGTGCCAGCAAAATGCCGAGGGCTTGGCCCGGCTACACCTTC
.	TRBV29-1	.	TRBJ2-3	CSVGPIPADTQYF	TGCAGCGTGGGGCCGATCCCCGCAGATACGCAGTATTTT
TRBD1	TRBV5-6	.	TRBJ1-5	CASSLGTVNQPQHF	TGTGCCAGCAGCCTCGGGACAGTCAATCAGCCCCAGCATTTT
.	TRBV10-3	.	TRBJ1-6	CAIRRVSSYNSPLHF	TGTGCCATCAGGAGGGTTAGCTCCTATAATTCACCCCTCCACTTT
.	TRBV28	once	TRBJ1-1	CASSLPAGKVEAFF	TGTGCCAGCAGCCTACCAGCAGGGAAAGTCGAAGCTTTCTTT
.	TRBV6-5	.	TRBJ1-2	CASSPGQFGGYTF	TGTGCCAGCAGCCCCGGACAGTTCGGCGGCTACACCTTC
TRBD1	TRBV28	.	TRBJ1-5	CASSAQTGAQPQHF	TGTGCCAGCAGTGCCCAAACAGGGGCTCAGCCCCAGCATTTT
.	TRBV18	.	TRBJ2-2	CASSGAARFTGELFF	TGTGCCAGCTCTGGGGCGGCTAGATTCACCGGGGAGCTGTTTTTT
.	TRBV2	.	TRBJ2-5	CASSTNAGETQYF	TGTGCCAGCAGTACCAACGCCGGAGAGACCCAGTACTTC
TRBD2	TRBV7-9	.	TRBJ2-3	CASSPSGGARTDTQYF	TGTGCCAGCAGCCCTAGCGGGGGGGCCCGGACAGATACGCAGTATTTT
TRBD2	TRBV4-3	.	TRBJ2-2	CASSSSGERTGELFF	TGCGCCAGCAGCTCTAGCGGGGAGAGAACCGGGGAGCTGTTTTTT
TRBD1	TRBV18	.	TRBJ2-1	CASSAGTGSVGQFF	TGTGCCAGCTCGGCCGGGACAGGTTCCGTCGGGCAGTTCTTC
.	TRBV10-1	.	TRBJ1-1	CASSEISGNTEAFF	TGCGCCAGCAGTGAAATCTCCGGGAACACTGAAGCTTTCTTT
.	TRBV9	.	TRBJ1-1	CASSVGGRMTEAFF	TGTGCCAGCAGCGTAGGTGGCAGGATGACTGAAGCTTTCTTT
.	TRBV5-1	once	TRBJ1-4	CASRRGEKLFF	TGCGCCAGCAGGCGGGGGGAAAAACTGTTTTTT
.	TRBV30	.	TRBJ1-1	CAWTGTPLMNTEAFF	TGTGCCTGGACGGGGACTCCTCTCATGAACACTGAAGCTTTCTTT
.	TRBV4-2	.	TRBJ1-2	CASSQDWGQNYGYTF	TGTGCCAGCAGCCAAGATTGGGGGCAGAACTATGGCTACACCTTC
TRBD1	TRBV4-3	.	TRBJ1-2	CASSQDRLSGYTF	TGCGCCAGCAGCCAGGACAGGTTGTCTGGCTACACCTTC
.	TRBV7-3	.	TRBJ1-1	CASSRGLGNTEAFF	TGTGCCAGCAGCAGGGGTCTTGGAAACACTGAAGCTTTCTTT
TRBD1	TRBV2	.	TRBJ1-1	CASGRQGMNTEAFF	TGTGCCAGCGGCCGACAGGGAATGAACACTGAAGCTTTCTTT
TRBD2	TRBV2	.	TRBJ2-1	CASNPSSGYNEQFF	TGTGCCAGCAATCCCTCTAGCGGATACAATGAGCAGTTCTTC
TRBD1	TRBV9	.	TRBJ2-7	CASSVLGTGNPYEQYF	TGTGCCAGCAGCGTTTTAGGGACAGGGAACCCCTACGAGCAGTACTTC
TRBD2	TRBV6-5	.	TRBJ2-1	CASSYSLLGGGKKFF	TGTGCCAGCAGTTACAGCCTCCTTGGGGGGGGAAAGAAGTTCTTC
TRBD2	TRBV7-9	.	TRBJ2-1	CASSLGTSGGPILNEQFF	TGTGCCAGCAGCTTAGGGACTAGCGGGGGGCCGATCCTCAATGAGCAGTTCTTC
TRBD2	TRBV7-9	once	TRBJ2-3	CASSLMGGGTDTQYF	TGTGCCAGCAGCTTAATGGGGGGAGGGACAGATACGCAGTATTTT
.	TRBV11-1	.	TRBJ2-3	CASSPIWDSDTQYF	TGTGCCAGCAGCCCGATCTGGGACTCCGATACGCAGTATTTT
.	TRBV15	.	TRBJ2-7	CATSRDGGQSEQYF	TGTGCCACCAGCAGAGATGGGGGCCAGTCCGAGCAGTACTTC
.	TRBV30	.	TRBJ1-1	CAWSTGQFNTEAFF	TGTGCCTGGAGTACCGGACAGTTTAACACTGAAGCTTTCTTT
TRBD1	TRBV13	.	TRBJ2-5	CASSLRGGLETQYF	TGTGCCAGCAGCCTCAGAGGGGGCTTAGAGACCCAGTACTTC
.	TRBV18	.	TRBJ2-2	CASSPLPVANTGELFF	TGTGCCAGCTCACCACTTCCAGTGGCGAACACCGGGGAGCTGTTTTTT
TRBD1	TRBV4-1	.	TRBJ1-5	CASSPGQRNQPQHF	TGCGCCAGCAGCCCGGGACAGAGGAATCAGCCCCAGCATTTT
.	TRBV5-6	.	TRBJ1-1	CASSLALQGNTEAFF	TGTGCCAGCAGCTTGGCCCTCCAGGGGAACACTGAAGCTTTCTTT
.	TRBV11-1	.	TRBJ2-5	CASSLGQGRGETQYF	TGTGCCAGCAGCTTAGGTCAGGGGAGAGGGGAGACCCAGTACTTC
.	TRBV5-1	.	TRBJ2-3	CASSSTDTQYF	TGCGCCAGCAGCTCAACAGATACGCAGTATTTT
.	TRBV4-1	.	TRBJ2-1	CASSQSGRDEQFF	TGCGCCAGCAGCCAAAGCGGGCGGGATGAGCAGTTCTTC
TRBD1	TRBV6-5	.	TRBJ2-5	CASSYSGTGVQETQYF	TGTGCCAGCAGTTACTCCGGGACAGGGGTACAAGAGACCCAGTACTTC
.	TRBV7-9	.	TRBJ2-7	CASSLALLGLKPGEQYF	TGTGCCAGCAGCTTAGCCCTCCTTGGTCTTAAACCGGGCGAGCAGTACTTC
.	TRBV19	.	TRBJ1-1	CASRIGSSMNTEAFF	TGTGCCAGTAGGATCGGGAGCAGTATGAACACTGAAGCTTTCTTT
.	TRBV6-6	once	TRBJ1-3	CASSYAGSGNTIYF	TGTGCCAGCAGTTACGCGGGGTCTGGAAACACCATATATTTT
.	TRBV5-6	.	TRBJ1-1	CASSLSWGRLNTEAFF	TGTGCCAGCAGCTTGTCCTGGGGGCGCCTGAACACTGAAGCTTTCTTT
.	TRBV7-2	.	TRBJ2-7	CASSLVGGSTLGQYF	TGTGCCAGCAGCTTAGTAGGGGGATCGACCCTAGGGCAGTACTTC
TRBD1	TRBV7-2	.	TRBJ1-2	CASSPPDRTYYGYTF	TGTGCCAGCAGCCCCCCGGACAGGACGTACTATGGCTACACCTTC
.	TRBV19	once	TRBJ1-2	CASSIDRKDGYTF	TGTGCCAGTAGTATAGACAGGAAGGATGGCTACACCTTC
.	TRBV19	.	TRBJ2-3	CATSVIGTDTQYF	TGTGCCACCTCGGTAATTGGTACAGATACGCAGTATTTT
TRBD1	TRBV7-9	.	TRBJ2-7	CASRNDRVEQYF	TGTGCCAGCAGGAATGACAGGGTCGAGCAGTACTTC